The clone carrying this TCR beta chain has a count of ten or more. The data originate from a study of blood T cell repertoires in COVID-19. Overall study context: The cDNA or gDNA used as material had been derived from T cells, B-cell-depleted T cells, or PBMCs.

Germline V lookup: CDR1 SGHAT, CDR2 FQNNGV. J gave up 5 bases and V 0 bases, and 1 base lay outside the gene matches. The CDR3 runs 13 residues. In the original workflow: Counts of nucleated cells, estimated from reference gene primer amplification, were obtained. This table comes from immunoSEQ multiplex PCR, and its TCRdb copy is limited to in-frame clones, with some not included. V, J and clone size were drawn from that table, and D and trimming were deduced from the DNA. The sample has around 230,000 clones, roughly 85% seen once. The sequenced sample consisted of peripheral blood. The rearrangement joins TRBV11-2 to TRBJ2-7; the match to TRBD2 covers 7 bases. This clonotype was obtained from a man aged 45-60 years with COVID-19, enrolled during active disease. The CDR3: CASSLELADEQYF. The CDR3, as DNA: TGTGCCAGCAGCTTAGAGCTAGCGGACGAGCAGTACTTC.